The rows below give T cell receptor beta chains drawn from one sample of a study of cytomegalovirus exposure and HLA in healthy donors. Generated by immunoSEQ multiplex PCR, the TCRdb table keeps only in-frame clones and is missing some. In all, the sample yields approximately 150,000 clones. The sequencing input was PBMCs. The receptors were sampled from a woman aged 40 to 50 in good health and CMV-seronegative. The CDR3 runs from the conserved cysteine through the conserved F or W. D genes are given only for firm matches.

CDR3aa | CDR3nt | v_gene | d_gene | j_gene
CASSPQGRRFYEQYF | TGTGCCAGCAGCCCACAGGGAAGAAGGTTCTACGAGCAGTACTTC | TRBV11-1 | - | TRBJ2-7
CASSFGQGTDTQYF | TGTGCCAGCAGCTTCGGACAGGGCACAGATACGCAGTATTTT | TRBV5-8 | TRBD1 | TRBJ2-3
CASSQDTGEAFF | TGTGCCAGCAGCCAAGATACAGGGGAGGCTTTCTTT | TRBV4-2 | TRBD1 | TRBJ1-1
CASRGQGRSGNTIYF | TGTGCCAGCAGGGGACAGGGGCGCTCTGGAAACACCATATATTTT | TRBV28 | TRBD1 | TRBJ1-3
CASSLEGTDTQYF | TGCGCCAGCAGCCTGGAGGGGACAGATACGCAGTATTTT | TRBV5-1 | - | TRBJ2-3
CASSSGTLRTDTQYF | TGTGCCAGCAGCTCCGGGACTCTCAGGACAGATACGCAGTATTTT | TRBV7-2 | - | TRBJ2-3
CASSLQAMNTEAFF | TGTGCCAGCAGCTTGCAGGCTATGAACACTGAAGCTTTCTTT | TRBV7-6 | - | TRBJ1-1
CASSSALGNREKLFF | TGTGCCAGCAGCTCCGCCCTTGGGAACAGGGAAAAACTGTTTTTT | TRBV7-6 | - | TRBJ1-4
CSALPAGQGNYGYTF | TGCAGCGCCCTCCCCGCGGGACAGGGGAACTATGGCTACACCTTC | TRBV29-1 | TRBD1 | TRBJ1-2
CATSSFRGDYGYTF | TGTGCCACCAGCAGTTTCAGGGGAGACTATGGCTACACCTTC | TRBV15 | - | TRBJ1-2
CASTPRRGLITDTQYF | TGTGCCAGTACCCCTCGGAGGGGGCTGATCACAGATACGCAGTATTTT | TRBV19 | - | TRBJ2-3
CASSPGGWDEKLFF | TGTGCCAGCAGCCCAGGGGGCTGGGATGAAAAACTGTTTTTT | TRBV7-9 | TRBD1 | TRBJ1-4
CASSQEFRGYQETQYF | TGCGCCAGCAGCCAAGAATTCCGGGGGTACCAAGAGACCCAGTACTTC | TRBV4-3 | - | TRBJ2-5
CASSGGQGGQETQYF | TGCGCCAGCAGCGGGGGACAGGGGGGACAAGAGACCCAGTACTTC | TRBV5-1 | TRBD1 | TRBJ2-5
CASSQHAHGQGNQPQHF | TGCGCCAGCAGCCAACACGCCCACGGACAAGGCAATCAGCCCCAGCATTTT | TRBV4-3 | - | TRBJ1-5
CASSLDPGTGDTEAFF | TGTGCCAGCAGCTTAGATCCTGGGACAGGGGACACTGAAGCTTTCTTT | TRBV11-3 | TRBD1 | TRBJ1-1
CASSLGGTVYNEQFF | TGTGCCAGCAGCTTAGGAGGGACAGTTTACAATGAGCAGTTCTTC | TRBV7-2 | TRBD1 | TRBJ2-1
CASSPTINPDSSAFF | TGTGCCAGCAGCCCTACGATTAATCCGGACAGTTCGGCTTTCTTT | TRBV7-2 | - | TRBJ1-1